These 3 T cell receptor beta chains share one sample of origin, sequenced in a study of control samples from healthy donors and cancer patients (dated by TCRdb to about 2020). The library came from the immunoSEQ multiplex PCR assay. The clones in this table, taken by TCRdb from immuneACCESS, are in-frame only. Not every clone is retained; where verified, under half of the shortfall comes from an unresolved V gene, and the cause of the rest is unknown. In all, the sample holds 75,000 to 95,000 clones, and nearly 90% of those were seen once. 5.7% of the sample is held by the ten biggest clonotypes. The sequencing sample was made of blood. These receptors were collected from a woman aged 50 to 65 in good health.

Of note for this clone: One junction end disagrees with the germline gene, perhaps due to a read error. The same CDR3 is also encoded by other DNA sequences in this sample. This chain connects TRBV5-5 to TRBJ1-6; D is perhaps TRBD1 (5 bases). This CDR3 is built from 16 residues. Germline CDR1 and CDR2: SGHKS and YYEKEE (reference sequence). Here the CDR3 reads CASTEQEALSLSPLHF. CDR3 coding DNA: TGCGCCAGCACCGAACAGGAGGCTTTAAGCCTTTCACCCCTCCACTTT.

The CDR3 reads CASSITGDEQYF. The CDR3, as DNA: TGTGCCAGTAGTATTACAGGGGATGAGCAGTACTTC. This chain connects TRBV19 to TRBJ2-7; TRBD1 agrees at 7 bases. Losses at the gene ends were 3 bases for V and 7 bases for J; bases not matched to a gene: 3. The CDR3 is 12 residues long. Germline CDR1 reads LNHDA; CDR2 reads SQIVND (reference sequence).

The genes are TRBV20-1 and TRBJ1-2; D gene uncertain. The length of the CDR3 is 13 residues. Germline assignment: CDR1 DFQATT and CDR2 SNEGSKA (reference sequence). V was cut by 3 bases and J by 3 bases, with 11 bases left in between. The CDR3 sequence is CSASEDSYYGYTF. CDR3 nucleotide sequence: TGCAGTGCTAGTGAGGATTCCTACTATGGCTACACCTTC.